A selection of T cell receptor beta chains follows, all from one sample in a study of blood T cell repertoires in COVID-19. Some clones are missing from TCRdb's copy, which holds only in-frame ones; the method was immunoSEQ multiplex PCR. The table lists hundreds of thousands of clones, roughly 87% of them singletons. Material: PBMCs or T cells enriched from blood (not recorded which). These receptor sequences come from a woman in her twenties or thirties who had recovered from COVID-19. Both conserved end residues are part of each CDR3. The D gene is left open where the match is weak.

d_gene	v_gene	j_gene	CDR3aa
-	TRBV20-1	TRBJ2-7	CSASPQGNYYEQYF
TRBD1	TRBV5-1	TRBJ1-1	CASSYQGGNTEAFF
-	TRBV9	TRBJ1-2	CASSVDAGGDYGYTF
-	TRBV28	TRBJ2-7	CASSLSMGLYYEQYF
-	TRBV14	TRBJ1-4	CASSQGQTNEKLFF
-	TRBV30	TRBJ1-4	CAWSGQGNEKLFF
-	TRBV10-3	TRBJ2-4	CAISPAGPKNIQYF
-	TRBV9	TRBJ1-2	CASSVAPGSSGYTF
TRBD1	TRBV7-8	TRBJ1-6	CASSLGTDNNSPLHF
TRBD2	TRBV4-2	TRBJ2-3	CASSQDGGGAQVGDTQYF
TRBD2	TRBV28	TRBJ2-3	CASRPGGSGGHTQYF
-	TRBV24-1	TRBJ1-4	CATSDAPSEKLFF
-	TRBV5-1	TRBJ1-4	CASSLSGFVEKLFF
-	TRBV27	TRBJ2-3	CASSLWGLRSTDTQYF
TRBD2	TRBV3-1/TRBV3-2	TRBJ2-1	CASSHTSGGRYNEQFF
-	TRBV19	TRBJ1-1	CASSQVGGEAFF
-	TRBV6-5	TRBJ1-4	CASSTGREEREKLFF
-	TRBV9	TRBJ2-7	CASSKDSSSVSYEQYF
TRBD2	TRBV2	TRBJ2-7	CPGGLPNEQYF
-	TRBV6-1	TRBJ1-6	CASSEENRVQASPLHF
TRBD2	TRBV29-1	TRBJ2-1	CSVEEGGRAYNEQFF
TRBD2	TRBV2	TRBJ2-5	CASKPGAGGTKTQYF
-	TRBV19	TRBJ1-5	CASSLGTPDQPQHF
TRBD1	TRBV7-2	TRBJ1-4	CASSLDRGRNEKLFF
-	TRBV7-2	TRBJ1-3	CASSLWANSGNTIYF
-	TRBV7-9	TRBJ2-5	CASSFGWRSQETQYF
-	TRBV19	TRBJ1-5	CASSIAGDSNQPQHF
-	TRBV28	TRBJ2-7	CASSLRGTYEQYF
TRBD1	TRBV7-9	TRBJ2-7	CASTQYRGTPTEQYF
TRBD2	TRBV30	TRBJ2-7	CAWSAGGAEIYEQYF
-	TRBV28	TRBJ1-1	CASSLVYRVTEAFF
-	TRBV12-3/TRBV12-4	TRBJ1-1	CASSLDTGMEAFF
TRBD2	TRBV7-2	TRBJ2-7	CASSPLTSGGYEQYF
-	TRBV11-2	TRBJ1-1	CASSPNGQVEAFF
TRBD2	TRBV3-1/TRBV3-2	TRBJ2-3	CASSLGLASDTQYF
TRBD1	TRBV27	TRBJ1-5	CASSSTRDRSNQPQHF
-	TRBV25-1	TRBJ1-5	CASSAEEGQPQHF
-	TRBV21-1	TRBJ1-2	CASSKTESRDKHAYGYTF
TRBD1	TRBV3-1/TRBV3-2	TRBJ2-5	CASSLTGGEETQYF
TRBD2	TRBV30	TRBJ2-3	CAWSSGLAGVTDTQYF
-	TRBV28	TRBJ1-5	CASSSHNYSNQPQHF
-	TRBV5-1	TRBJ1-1	CASSSRGPNTEAFF
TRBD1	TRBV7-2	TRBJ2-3	CASSQDRGRGGTQYF
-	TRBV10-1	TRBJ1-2	CASSEMVSGGYTF
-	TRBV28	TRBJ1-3	CASRPNRVNGNTIYF